These T cell receptor beta chains were read from a single sample in a study of PD-L1 blockade in urothelial cancer. The assay was immunoSEQ multiplex PCR, and TCRdb's table has in-frame clones only and misses some. The sample records approximately 88,000 clones, roughly 89% being singletons. The sequencing here drew on PBMCs, taken around atezolizumab (anti-PD-L1) treatment. The receptors here all came from a man aged 55 to 70 with urothelial cancer. Both conserved end residues are part of each CDR3. D genes are given only for firm matches. Size is stated for part of the rows, as once, few or many counts, or as a class when the clone is expanded.

d_gene,abundance,v_gene,len,j_gene,CDR3nt,CDR3aa
-,few,TRBV6-1,15,TRBJ2-7,TGTGCCAGCAGTGTAAGACAGGGACTAGGCGACGAGCAGTACTTC,CASSVRQGLGDEQYF
-,-,TRBV7-2,13,TRBJ2-7,TGTGCCAGCAGCAGGGGGCGGGACGGCGAGCAGTACTTC,CASSRGRDGEQYF
-,-,TRBV29-1,14,TRBJ1-1,TGCAGTCTCCGGGACACAGCTATGAACACTGAAGCTTTCTTT,CSLRDTAMNTEAFF
TRBD1,-,TRBV6-6,15,TRBJ2-7,TGTGCCAGCAGTAACCTCGGACAGGCTTCTGACGAGCAGTACTTC,CASSNLGQASDEQYF
-,few,TRBV4-3,15,TRBJ1-4,TGCGCCAGCAGCCAAGATAAGAGGGCGGACGAAAAACTGTTTTTT,CASSQDKRADEKLFF
TRBD2,-,TRBV6-1,16,TRBJ2-5,TGTGCCAGCAGTGAACCTAGCGGGAGGATTTCTGAGACCCAGTACTTC,CASSEPSGRISETQYF
TRBD1,-,TRBV7-9,11,TRBJ2-7,TGTGCCAGCGACAGGGCGGGCGAGCAGTACTTC,CASDRAGEQYF
TRBD2,-,TRBV14,17,TRBJ2-7,TGTGCCAGCAGCCTCCTAAGTGGAAGCGGGAGTTCCTACGAGCAGTACTTC,CASSLLSGSGSSYEQYF
TRBD1,-,TRBV5-5,16,TRBJ1-1,TGTGCCAGCAGCCCTGGACAGGGGGCGGGGAACACTGAAGCTTTCTTT,CASSPGQGAGNTEAFF
-,-,TRBV28,16,TRBJ2-7,TGTGCCAGCAGCTCGGCCGGGGGGCGAGTCCTCGACGAGCAGTACTTC,CASSSAGGRVLDEQYF
-,-,TRBV4-2,14,TRBJ1-1,TGTGCCAGCAGTCGGCAAGTAGGAGGAACTGAAGCTTTCTTT,CASSRQVGGTEAFF
TRBD1,-,TRBV5-1,15,TRBJ1-3,TGCGCCAGCAGCTTGGCGACAGGGGATGGAAACACCATATATTTT,CASSLATGDGNTIYF
-,-,TRBV18,17,TRBJ1-6,TGTGCCAGCTCACCACGGTACGGGAGCTCCTATAATTCACCCCTCCACTTT,CASSPRYGSSYNSPLHF
TRBD1,-,TRBV15,15,TRBJ1-2,TGTGCCACCAGCAGGGAGACAGGGGGCGCAGGAGGCTACACCTTC,CATSRETGGAGGYTF
-,-,TRBV2,12,TRBJ2-1,TGTGCCAGCCGGAAACAGGGCCCCAGGCAGTTCTTC,CASRKQGPRQFF
-,-,TRBV7-3,15,TRBJ1-1,TGTGCCAGCAGCTTAAATCAGGGCTCTTACACTGAAGCTTTCTTT,CASSLNQGSYTEAFF
-,-,TRBV18,15,TRBJ2-7,TGTGCCAGCTCACCTTCCCCCGGGACACAGTACGAGCAGTACTTC,CASSPSPGTQYEQYF
TRBD2,-,TRBV25-1,12,TRBJ2-1,TGTGCCACCTTGGGACTAGCGGGCGAGCAGTTCTTC,CATLGLAGEQFF
-,-,TRBV7-9,17,TRBJ2-3,TGTGCCAGCAGCCAACTATATCTGGGGAGGGGGACAGATACGCAGTATTTT,CASSQLYLGRGTDTQYF
-,-,TRBV25-1,14,TRBJ1-2,TGTGCCAGCAGTGACACAGGGTCTAACTATGGCTACACCTTC,CASSDTGSNYGYTF
TRBD1,-,TRBV19,14,TRBJ1-2,TGTGCCAGTAGCGACAGGGATGGGGACTATGGCTACACCTTC,CASSDRDGDYGYTF
-,-,TRBV28,15,TRBJ1-2,TGTGCCAGCAGTGGAGCAGAACGCTCTAACTATGGCTACACCTTC,CASSGAERSNYGYTF
TRBD2,-,TRBV4-1,14,TRBJ2-5,TGCGCCAGCAGCAGGACTAGCTCCGAAGAGACCCAGTACTTC,CASSRTSSEETQYF